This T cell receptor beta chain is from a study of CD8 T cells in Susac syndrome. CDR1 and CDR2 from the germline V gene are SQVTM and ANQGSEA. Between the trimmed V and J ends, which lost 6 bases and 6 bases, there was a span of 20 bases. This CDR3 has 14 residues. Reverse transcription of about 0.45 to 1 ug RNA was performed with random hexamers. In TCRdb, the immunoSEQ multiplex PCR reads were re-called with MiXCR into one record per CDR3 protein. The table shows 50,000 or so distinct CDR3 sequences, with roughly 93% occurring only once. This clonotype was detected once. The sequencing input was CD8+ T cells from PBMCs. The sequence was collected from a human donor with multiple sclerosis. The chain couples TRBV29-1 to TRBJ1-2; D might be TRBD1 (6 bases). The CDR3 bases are TGCAGCGTGGAGCCCGACAGGCCCATTGATGGCTACACCTTC. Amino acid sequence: CSVEPDRPIDGYTF.